The 28 T cell receptor beta chains listed next were all sequenced from one sample in a study of blood T cell repertoires in COVID-19. Only in-frame clones appear in the TCRdb table, and some are missing; sequencing was by immunoSEQ multiplex PCR. This table has under 250,000 clones, about nine tenths appearing once. Material for sequencing was peripheral blood. The receptors were sampled from a man aged 45-60 years with COVID-19, enrolled during active disease.

The chain recombines TRBV9 with TRBJ2-3; the match to TRBD2 covers 13 bases. The trim removed 0 bases at V and 5 bases at J, leaving 3 bases unmatched. Germline values: CDR1 SGDLS, CDR2 YYNGEE. The CDR3 loop spans 16 amino acids. DNA of the CDR3: TGTGCCAGCAGCGTAGGGGGGACTAGCGGGATAGATACGCAGTATTTT. This gives the protein CASSVGGTSGIDTQYF.

This clone occurred a few times. CDR3 sequence (DNA): TGCGCCAGCAGCCAAGATCTGGACTTCTCTGGAAACACCATATATTTT. This sequence encodes CASSQDLDFSGNTIYF. This rearrangement joins TRBV4-1 to TRBJ1-3, with D unclear. Per the germline V gene, CDR1 is MGHRA and CDR2 is YSYEKL. The V gene lost 0 bases and the J gene lost 0 bases, with 9 bases spanning the gap. The CDR3 covers 16 residues.

This clone has a handful of counts. The chain is built from TRBV4-1 and TRBJ1-2, with D maybe TRBD1 (6 bases). The V end lost 1 base, the J end lost 3 bases, and 12 bases lay between the germline ends. This CDR3 is 15 amino acids long. Germline V gene lookup returns CDR1 MGHRA and CDR2 YSYEKL. CDR3 protein: CASSQATGNDYGYTF. The CDR3 coding sequence is TGCGCCAGCAGCCAAGCGACAGGAAATGACTATGGCTACACCTTC.

V and J are TRBV7-2 and TRBJ1-6; D is unclear. V was trimmed by 8 bases and J by 0 bases, leaving 5 bases between them. The CDR3 has 13 residues. The germline V gene encodes CDR1 SGHTA and CDR2 FQGNSA. The CDR3 loop reads CASESSYNSPLHF. In DNA, the CDR3 is TGTGCCAGCGAGAGCTCCTATAATTCACCCCTCCACTTT.

The genes are TRBV5-6 and TRBJ1-6; 7 bases line up with TRBD1. This CDR3 comprises 19 residues. Germline V gene sequence: CDR1 SGHDT, CDR2 YYEEEE. V lost 2 bases to trimming and J lost 6 bases; unmatched junction nucleotides: 17. Here the CDR3 reads CASSFYPLVGDRTNSPLHF. The CDR3 coding sequence is TGTGCCAGCAGCTTTTACCCGCTGGTCGGGGACAGAACTAATTCACCCCTCCACTTT.

The chain carries TRBV30 and TRBJ1-4; weak D call: TRBD1 (6 bases). V was cut by 1 base and J by 3 bases, with 12 bases left in between. The CDR3 is made up of 15 amino acids. Germline loops: CDR1 GTSNPN, CDR2 SVGIG (reference sequence). CDR3 nucleotide sequence: TGTGCCTGGAGTGCCCTCCCAGGGGCTAATGAAAAACTGTTTTTT. Amino acids: CAWSALPGANEKLFF.

This clone showed up just once. The chain carries TRBV11-2 and TRBJ2-5, with 9 bases fitting TRBD2. Germline V gene data show CDR1 as SGHAT and CDR2 as FQNNGV. The CDR3 is 18 residues long. V dropped 5 bases and J dropped 6; count of bases not matched to a gene: 19. The CDR3 region is CASSPRLTPGTSRQTQYF. In nucleotides, the CDR3 is TGTGCCAGCAGCCCAAGACTCACTCCCGGGACTAGCAGGCAGACCCAGTACTTC.

This chain joins TRBV4-1 and TRBJ1-4; D unresolved. Germline CDR1 is MGHRA and CDR2 is YSYEKL. The V end lost 0 bases, the J end lost 7 bases, and 12 bases lay between the germline ends. The CDR3 extends over 15 amino acids. In DNA, the CDR3 is TGCGCCAGCAGCCAAGATTCGGGGTTGGGTGAAAAACTGTTTTTT. Its protein is CASSQDSGLGEKLFF.

V usage is TRBV27 and J usage is TRBJ2-2, with a weak D call TRBD1 (5 bases). CDR3 size: 16 residues. V gave up 2 bases and J gave up 2 bases, with 12 bases separating them. Germline assignment: CDR1 MNHEY and CDR2 SMNVEV (reference sequence). The CDR3 region is CASSLMAGFNTGELFF. In DNA, the CDR3 is TGTGCCAGCAGTTTAATGGCAGGGTTTAACACCGGGGAGCTGTTTTTT.

On this clone: At one end, the junction sequence differs from germline, possibly due to a read error. The chain carries TRBV19 and TRBJ1-1; TRBD1 agrees at 8 bases. The CDR3 sequence is 15 residues long. Germline CDR1 is LNHDA and CDR2 is SQIVND (reference sequence). The CDR3 nucleotides are TGTGCCAGTAGTTTAGACAGGGGCCCTAACACTGAAGCTTTCTTT. Amino acids: CASSLDRGPNTEAFF.

The chain combines TRBV6-6 with TRBJ2-1; TRBD2 agrees at 15 bases. CDR3 length equals 20 residues. V trimming: 6 bases; J trimming: 1 base; junction bases outside the gene matches: 13. In germline, CDR1 is MNHNY, CDR2 SVGAGI (reference sequence). Here the CDR3 reads CASSHQSGLAGGGSYNEQFF. CDR3 in DNA: TGTGCCAGCAGCCACCAGTCGGGACTAGCGGGAGGAGGGTCCTACAATGAGCAGTTCTTC.

V usage is TRBV7-6 and J usage is TRBJ1-4; 9 bases are shared with TRBD1. Germline V gives CDR1 SGHVS, CDR2 FNYEAQ. The CDR3 sequence is 15 residues long. J lost 4 bases, V lost 1 base, and 1 base had no gene match. CDR3 region: CASSLGTGDNEKLFF. The CDR3 region has the DNA TGTGCCAGCAGCTTAGGGACAGGGGATAATGAAAAACTGTTTTTT.

This chain connects TRBV5-6 to TRBJ2-5; D is possibly TRBD1 (5 bases). This CDR3 has 18 residues. CDR1 SGHDT and CDR2 YYEEEE come from the germline V gene. Trimming removed 3 bases from V and 1 base from J, with 22 bases in between. The CDR3 protein is CASSYKSPQVFAQETQYF. In DNA, the CDR3 is TGTGCCAGCAGCTATAAGAGTCCACAGGTATTCGCCCAAGAGACCCAGTACTTC. Combining the CDR3 with reference TRBV5-6 and TRBJ2-5 gives the whole variable domain DAGVTQSPTHLIKTRGQQVTLRCSPKSGHDTVSWYQQALGQGPQFIFQYYEEEERQRGNFPDRFSGHQFPNYSSELNVNALLLGDSALYLCASSYKSPQVFAQETQYFGPGTRLLVL.

This clone was seen more than once but under ten times. The J gene is TRBJ1-5, the V gene TRBV27, with D possibly being TRBD1 (6 bases). The V gene lost 2 bases and the J gene lost 3 bases, with 14 bases spanning the gap. Germline V gene lookup returns CDR1 MNHEY and CDR2 SMNVEV (reference sequence). The length of the CDR3 is 16 residues. CDR3 bases: TGTGCCAGCAGTTTAGGGGGACAACCACCCAATCAGCCCCAGCATTTT. Residues: CASSLGGQPPNQPQHF.

The V and J genes are TRBV11-2 and TRBJ1-3; 8 bases line up with TRBD1. CDR3 length: 16 amino acids. Germline V lookup: CDR1 SGHAT, CDR2 FQNNGV. J gave up 3 bases and V 5 bases, and 9 bases lay outside the gene matches. The CDR3: CASSPATGANGNTIYF. CDR3 coding DNA: TGTGCCAGCAGCCCTGCGACAGGGGCTAATGGAAACACCATATATTTT.

This clone was recorded only once. The chain couples TRBV28 to TRBJ2-7, with 10 bases identical to TRBD1. This CDR3 is built from 15 residues. Germline V CDR1 and CDR2: MDHEN, SYDVKM. V shed 7 bases, J shed 3 bases, and the junction held 9 bases outside the gene matches. The CDR3 bases are TGTGCCAGCACCTCCCCGGGACAGGGGAACTACGAGCAGTACTTC. Translated: CASTSPGQGNYEQYF.

The rearrangement links TRBV5-4 to TRBJ2-1; tentative D call: TRBD2 (5 bases). The germline V and J ends were trimmed by 4 bases and 7 bases, with 21 bases remaining between them. Germline loops: CDR1 SGHNT, CDR2 YYREEE (reference sequence). The CDR3 spans 16 residues. The CDR3 loop reads CASSQFGSPAGNEQFF. DNA for the CDR3: TGTGCCAGCAGCCAATTTGGGTCCCCGGCGGGTAATGAGCAGTTCTTC.

The CDR3 bases are TGTGCCAGCAGCCAAGTCGGTTCAGATACGCAGTATTTT. Amino acids: CASSQVGSDTQYF. This chain uses TRBV7-3 with TRBJ2-3; D unclear. Germline loops: CDR1 SGHTA, CDR2 FQGTGA. The CDR3 loop spans 13 amino acids. Trimming took off 5 bases at V and 4 bases at J, with 10 bases between the two ends.

In its sample, this clone was seen once. The chain links TRBV21-1 to TRBJ2-7; no check of the table's D call, TRBD2, against the DNA was made. TRBV21-1 is labeled a pseudogene. CDR3 length: 16 residues. CDR3 bases: TGTGCCAGCAGCAAAACGACTAGCGGAGAGACCTACGAGCAGTACTTC. Translation gives CASSKTTSGETYEQYF.

The CDR3 loop reads CASSLVGRGVGSYNEQFF. The DNA for the CDR3 is TGTGCCAGCAGCTTGGTGGGGCGCGGGGTCGGCTCCTACAATGAGCAGTTCTTC. The J gene is TRBJ2-1, the V gene TRBV5-6, with a tentative D call TRBD2 (6 bases). From germline, CDR1 is SGHDT and CDR2 YYEEEE. The V and J ends lost 0 bases and 0 bases respectively, with 16 bases between them. The CDR3 is made up of 18 amino acids.

The chain combines TRBV5-6 with TRBJ2-2; 7 positions agree with TRBD2. The CDR3 loop spans 15 amino acids. Germline-derived CDR1 and CDR2 are SGHDT and YYEEEE. Trimming removed 2 bases from V and 1 base from J; junction bases left unmatched: 2. This CDR3 is CASSFRGVNTGELFF. As DNA, the CDR3 is TGTGCCAGCAGCTTTCGGGGGGTGAACACCGGGGAGCTGTTTTTT.

V gene TRBV27 combines with J gene TRBJ1-6, with D possibly TRBD1 on 6 matching bases. The V end was cut by 3 bases, the J end by 9 bases, with 21 bases between. The germline CDR1 and CDR2 sequences are MNHEY and SMNVEV (reference sequence). The CDR3 totals 17 residues. CDR3 protein: CASSFSPSAGVGSPLHF. Here the CDR3 DNA reads TGTGCCAGCAGTTTCTCACCCTCGGCAGGGGTAGGTTCACCCCTCCACTTT.

The chain is built from TRBV9 and TRBJ2-3; 8 bases align to TRBD2. The CDR3 spans 16 residues. V lost 4 bases to trimming and J lost 4 bases; unmatched junction nucleotides: 11. CDR1 is SGDLS, CDR2 YYNGEE, per germline. The CDR3 DNA follows: TGTGCCAGCAGCACAACCTCCGGGAGGGCCCCAGATACGCAGTATTTT. The encoded protein is CASSTTSGRAPDTQYF.

This chain joins TRBV6-6 and TRBJ2-1, with 9 bases lining up with TRBD2. Germline V gene lookup returns CDR1 MNHNY and CDR2 SVGAGI (reference sequence). The CDR3 runs 15 residues. Trimming at V came to 9 bases and at J to 0 bases, leaving 6 bases not matched to a gene. The CDR3 is CASHFSGSSYNEQFF. The CDR3 coding sequence is TGTGCCAGTCATTTTAGCGGGAGCTCCTACAATGAGCAGTTCTTC.

This sequence joins TRBV7-2 and TRBJ2-7, with D possibly matching TRBD1 (6 bases). Germline CDR1 and CDR2: SGHTA and FQGNSA. The CDR3 consists of 16 residues. V gave up 5 bases and J gave up 0 bases, with 17 bases separating them. CDR3 in amino acids: CASSRFSDRPSYEQYF. CDR3 in DNA: TGTGCCAGCAGCAGATTCAGTGACAGGCCCTCCTACGAGCAGTACTTC.

This chain uses TRBV7-2 with TRBJ2-7; 16 bases agree with TRBD2. The CDR3 covers 19 residues. Per germline, CDR1 SGHTA and CDR2 FQGNSA. J was trimmed by 6 bases and V by 4 bases; bases with no gene match: 15. CDR3 nucleotide sequence: TGTGCCAGCAGCTCAGACACCCCGGGACTAGCGGGAGGGGCCTCCGAGCAGTACTTC. This codes for CASSSDTPGLAGGASEQYF.

The genes are TRBV6-5 and TRBJ2-1; D unclear. Germline V gene data show CDR1 as MNHEY and CDR2 as SVGAGI. V was cut by 2 bases and J by 10 bases, with 12 bases left in between. CDR3 length: 13 amino acids. CDR3 DNA sequence: TGTGCCAGCAGTTACGGAGACCGACGGGAGCAGTTCTTC. Its translation is CASSYGDRREQFF.

The chain has TRBV2 and TRBJ2-2; D is undetermined. CDR1 SNHLY and CDR2 FYNNEI come from the germline V gene. V dropped 0 bases and J dropped 7 bases, with 6 bases sitting between them. This CDR3 is built from 13 residues. The CDR3: CASSEARGGELFF. In nucleotides, the CDR3 is TGTGCCAGCAGTGAAGCGCGTGGCGGGGAGCTGTTTTTT.